This TCR beta chain was recovered during a study of monozygotic twins with cystic fibrosis. This clone has more than one count but fewer than ten. Libraries were prepared by immunoSEQ multiplex PCR; TCRdb keeps only in-frame clonotypes and omits some of them. Of about 11,000 clones in the sample, roughly 85% were seen once. The CDR3 has 15 residues. From germline, CDR1 is MRHNA and CDR2 SNTAGT. V dropped 4 bases and J dropped 3; count of bases not matched to a gene: 4. The chain links TRBV6-4 to TRBJ1-1, with 11 positions matching TRBD1. The sequence came from a man aged 18 to 30 with cystic fibrosis. The source material was blood. CDR3 residues: CASSAGTGGHTEAFF. DNA of the CDR3: TGTGCCAGCAGTGCAGGGACAGGGGGACACACTGAAGCTTTCTTT.